The 3 T cell receptor beta chains below all came from one sample that was sequenced in a study of T cells in women clearing cervical HPV infection (dated by TCRdb to the late 2010s). The method behind the library was the immunoSEQ multiplex PCR assay. TCRdb provides this immuneACCESS table in a form limited to in-frame rearrangements. Some clones are lacking; in checked studies, under half of them reflect an unresolved V gene, and why the rest are absent is not known. The sample table holds 20,000 or so clones. Together, the top ten hold approximately 6% of the sample. The specimen sequenced was blood buffy coat. The origin of the receptors is a woman between 18 and 75 years old with a cervical HPV16 infection that either progressed to CIN3+ or cleared (not recorded which).

Incomplete CDR3 DNA: TGTGCCAGTAGTACTCCGGGACAGCGATACGAC. It yields the protein CASSTPGQRYD. The full CDR3 protein reads CASSTPGQRYDYTF. This rearrangement joins TRBV19 to TRBJ1-2, with 7 bases aligning to TRBD1. With the read ending 3 residues before the CDR3 end, the germline J gene is used to fill in that end. CDR1 LNHDA and CDR2 SQIVND come from the germline V gene (reference sequence). This CDR3 is built from 14 residues.

Note on this clone: The read terminates 3 residues before the CDR3 end, so the remaining end is supplied by the germline J gene. The V and J genes are TRBV10-3 and TRBJ2-5; a weak D match, TRBD2 (5 bases). CDR1 is ENHRY and CDR2 is SYGVKD in the germline V gene. V was trimmed by 10 bases and J by 2 bases, leaving 14 bases between them. This CDR3 comprises 13 residues. The part of the CDR3 DNA that was read is TGTGCCACGGGGTTCGGGTTACAAGAGACC. Translating gives CATGFGLQET. The CDR3, in full, reads CATGFGLQETQYF.

Comment on this clone: The read finishes 3 residues shy of the CDR3 end, and the germline J gene is used to complete it. The chain carries TRBV5-1 and TRBJ2-2; a weak D match, TRBD1 (5 bases). This CDR3 comprises 15 residues. CDR1 and CDR2 from the germline V gene are SGHRS and YFSETQ. V shed 2 bases and J shed 5 bases, with 13 bases lying between them. CDR3 DNA, as far as it was read: TGCGCCAGCAGCTTTACAGGCTCTTCGACCGGGGAG. Translated: CASSFTGSSTGE. The whole CDR3 sequence reads CASSFTGSSTGELFF.